This T cell receptor (beta chain) was observed in a study of cytomegalovirus exposure and HLA in healthy donors. Study as a whole: Out of around 360 genotyped donors, approximately 84% belonged to the Caucasian-associated ancestry cluster. Overall study results and limits: It was shown in a later analysis that HLA-associated TCR beta chains were more clonally expanded than other, equally common chains. The classifier, whose performance was assessed in both the original and validation cohorts, reportedly diagnosed cytomegalovirus status with high specificity and sensitivity. CMV antigen specificity of a few CMV-associated chains was confirmed in vitro.

V shed 0 bases and J shed 4 bases, with 4 bases lying between them. This CDR3 contains 13 residues. Germline V gene data show CDR1 as LGHNA and CDR2 as YSLEER. As to this clone: Its antigen is not known.

It was with 60 Vbeta and 13 Jbeta primers that the PCR ran. Clones were read by immunoSEQ multiplex PCR, and TCRdb kept only the in-frame ones, dropping some. This table holds about 160,000 clones, 70% to 85% found once. The chain has TRBV4-3 and TRBJ2-1; no clear D gene. Sequenced sample: PBMCs. This TCR was sampled from a middle-aged man in good health and CMV-seronegative. CDR3 nucleotide sequence: TGCGCCAGCAGCCAAGACCTATACAATGAGCAGTTCTTC. Protein sequence: CASSQDLYNEQFF.